Shown below are 10 T cell receptor beta chains from a single sample sequenced in a study of T cells after yellow fever vaccination. Via MiXCR, TCRdb re-called the 5' RACE reads, giving one row per CDR3 protein. Altogether roughly 300,000 distinct CDR3 sequences are present, about 7.8% being singletons, with the ten largest covering around 17%. Material: PBMCs, obtained more than 40 days after the first yellow fever vaccination. The receptors stem from a man younger than 35 who received the YFV17D yellow fever vaccine.

CDR3 sequence (DNA): TGCGCCAGCAGCTTCTTTCAAGGGCCCACCGGGGAGCTGTTTTTT. It translates to CASSFFQGPTGELFF. The chain employs TRBV5-1 and TRBJ2-2; D not certain. Trimming took off 2 bases at V and 4 bases at J, with 12 bases between the two ends. Germline CDR1 and CDR2: SGHRS and YFSETQ. This CDR3 has 15 residues.

CDR3 in amino acids: CASRETGASYEQYF. The CDR3 coding sequence is TGTGCCAGCAGAGAGACAGGGGCCTCCTACGAGCAGTACTTC. The genes are TRBV2 and TRBJ2-7; 8 positions match TRBD1. CDR3 size: 14 residues. CDR1 is SNHLY, CDR2 FYNNEI, per germline. Unmatched junction bases numbered 4, after V lost 6 bases and J lost 0 bases. Complete variable domain (other parts from reference TRBV2 and TRBJ2-7): EPEVTQTPSHQVTQMGQEVILRCVPISNHLYFYWYRQILGQKVEFLVSFYNNEISEKSEIFDDQFSVERPDGSNFTLKIRSTKLEDSAMYFCASRETGASYEQYFGPGTRLTVT.

CDR3 coding DNA: TGTGCCAGCAGTTACAAGGGACAGGGCAACACTGAAGCTTTCTTT. Its protein product is CASSYKGQGNTEAFF. This sequence joins TRBV6-2 or TRBV6-3 and TRBJ1-1; 9 positions agree with TRBD1. V shed 2 bases and J 2 bases; nucleotides not matched to a gene: 3. CDR3 length equals 15 residues. Germline values: CDR1 MNHEY, CDR2 SVGEGT.

This clonotype has a handful of counts. This sequence joins TRBV6-5 and TRBJ1-2; D is possibly TRBD1 (6 bases). V gave up 0 bases and J gave up 6 bases, with 14 bases separating them. CDR1 and CDR2 (germline): MNHEY, SVGAGI. The CDR3 has 15 residues. The CDR3 sequence: CASSYSKGGFDGYTF. The CDR3 DNA sequence: TGTGCCAGCAGTTACTCGAAAGGGGGATTCGATGGCTACACCTTC.

V usage is TRBV20-1 and J usage is TRBJ2-2, with TRBD2 identical over 9 bases. This CDR3 spans 17 amino acids. Trimming took 3 bases from V and 0 from J; bases not matched to a gene: 8. Looked up from germline, CDR1 is DFQATT and CDR2 is SNEGSKA (reference sequence). The CDR3 loop is CSASASGGPTNTGELFF. CDR3 DNA: TGCAGTGCTAGTGCGAGCGGGGGGCCTACGAACACCGGGGAGCTGTTTTTT.

In this sample, this clonotype turned up many times. The rearrangement links TRBV29-1 to TRBJ2-5; no firm D call. The germline CDR1 and CDR2 sequences are SQVTM and ANQGSEA. V was shortened by 4 bases and J by 2 bases, with 2 bases between the two germline ends. There are 10 residues in the CDR3. The chain's CDR3 is CSVVQETQYF. CDR3 coding DNA: TGCAGCGTTGTACAAGAGACCCAGTACTTC.

The chain has TRBV7-8 and TRBJ2-2, with TRBD1 as a possible D gene (6 bases). This CDR3 has 15 residues. Trimming removed 5 bases from V and 2 bases from J, with 12 bases in between. Germline V gene sequence: CDR1 SGHVS, CDR2 FQNEAQ. CDR3: CASSIRDKNTGELFF. The CDR3 DNA is TGTGCCAGCAGCATCCGGGACAAAAACACCGGGGAGCTGTTTTTT. The full variable domain, its missing parts supplied by reference TRBV7-8 and TRBJ2-2, is GAGVSQSPRYKVAKRGQDVALRCDPISGHVSLFWYQQALGQGPEFLTYFQNEAQLDKSGLPSDRFFAERPEGSVSTLKIQRTQQEDSAVYLCASSIRDKNTGELFFGEGSRLTVL.

This clonotype was counted many times. This chain links TRBV7-2 with TRBJ1-1; 7 nucleotides line up with TRBD1. The V segment lost 5 bases and the J segment 4 bases; nucleotides outside the gene matches: 4. This CDR3 is 13 amino acids long. Germline CDR1 is SGHTA and CDR2 is FQGNSA. CDR3 protein: CASSPQGGTEAFF. The CDR3 nucleotides are TGTGCCAGCAGCCCGCAGGGGGGCACTGAAGCTTTCTTT.

In its sample, this clonotype was seen a few times. The chain carries TRBV6-5 and TRBJ2-2; D is unclear. The germline V and J ends were trimmed by 2 bases and 4 bases, with 8 bases remaining between them. Germline V gene lookup returns CDR1 MNHEY and CDR2 SVGAGI. The CDR3 covers 14 residues. The CDR3 nucleotides are TGTGCCAGCAGTTACAGGGTCGGCACCGGGGAGCTGTTTTTT. Translation gives CASSYRVGTGELFF.

This clonotype was counted only a few times. The rearrangement uses TRBV9 and TRBJ2-7, with 9 nucleotides matching TRBD1. The CDR3 covers 17 residues. The J segment lost 6 bases and the V segment lost 4 bases, leaving 17 bases of the junction unmatched. The germline V gene has CDR1 SGDLS and CDR2 YYNGEE. DNA of the CDR3: TGTGCCAGCAGCACCCAGAAACAGGGGGCATTTCATACCGAGCAGTACGTC. Its protein product is CASSTQKQGAFHTEQYV.